Described below is a single TCR beta chain sequence and its context. The antigen is not known. Those with chemo-refractory metastatic non-small-cell lung cancer were treated with focal radiation combined with CTLA-4 blockade using ipilimumab. Clones were read by immunoSEQ multiplex PCR, and TCRdb kept only the in-frame ones, dropping some. The sample shows about 80,000 clones, more than 60% of them seen only once. Trimming cost V 0 bases and J 3 bases, with 10 bases left between them. Germline-derived CDR1 and CDR2 are LNHNV and YYDKDF (reference sequence). This CDR3 spans 15 amino acids. The source of the sample is a study of radiotherapy plus CTLA-4 blockade in lung cancer. Study at large: Patients showed objective responses in about a sixth of cases, and disease control was achieved by less than 35%.

Study outcomes and limitations: Response was reportedly best predicted by early blood T cell clone dynamics, with interferon-beta. Blood-borne expansion of tumor-derived TCR clones followed radiotherapy plus ipilimumab.

Material: peripheral blood, obtained from a patient treated with radiotherapy plus ipilimumab. The V call is TRBV15, the J call TRBJ2-3; TRBD1 is a possible D gene (6 bases). The TCR was taken from a human donor with non-small cell lung cancer whose response to radiotherapy plus ipilimumab could not be evaluated. Some clones in this sample may be carry-over from other donors' samples. Here the CDR3 reads CATSRDLGTTDTQYF. The CDR3 region has the DNA TGTGCCACCAGCAGAGATCTTGGGACAACAGATACGCAGTATTTT. The full variable domain, completed using reference TRBV15 and TRBJ2-3, is DAMVIQNPRYQVTQFGKPVTLSCSQTLNHNVMYWYQQKSSQAPKLLFHYYDKDFNNEADTPDNFQSRRPNTSFCFLDIRSPGLGDTAMYLCATSRDLGTTDTQYFGPGTRLTVL.